This T cell receptor beta chain derives from a study of identical twins. For this clonotype: The antigen is unknown.

This CDR3 contains 13 residues. Germline CDR1 and CDR2: SQVTM and ANQGSEA. The V and J ends lost 6 bases and 8 bases respectively, with 16 bases between them. Study-level findings and limits: Abundant cord blood beta clonotypes carried fewer insertions; memory repertoires showed none. Models came in too low on out-of-frame TCR alpha sharing in monozygotic twins.

cDNA molecules carried unique molecular identifiers, and template switching added a universal primer site. TCRdb re-called the 5' RACE reads with MiXCR, one entry per CDR3 protein. The sample records around 250,000 distinct CDR3 sequences, 12% being singletons. These data were also filed under a second study, of yellow fever vaccine responses in identical twins.

This TCR derives from a woman between 18 and 29 years old in good health. The source material was memory (CD45RO+) T cells sorted from blood. This chain joins TRBV29-1 and TRBJ1-4, with D possibly being TRBD1 (5 bases). CDR3 nucleotide sequence: TGCAGCGTCCGAACAGGATCGGGGGAAAAACTGTTTTTT. Translated: CSVRTGSGEKLFF.